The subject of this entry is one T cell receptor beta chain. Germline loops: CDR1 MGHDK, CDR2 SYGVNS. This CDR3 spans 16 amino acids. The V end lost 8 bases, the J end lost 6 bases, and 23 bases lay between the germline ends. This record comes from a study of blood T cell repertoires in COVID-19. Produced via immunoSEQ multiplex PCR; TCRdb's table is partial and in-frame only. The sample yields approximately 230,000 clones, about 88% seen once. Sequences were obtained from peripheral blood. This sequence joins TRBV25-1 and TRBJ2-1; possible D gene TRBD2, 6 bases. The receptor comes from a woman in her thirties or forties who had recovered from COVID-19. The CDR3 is CASGPSGAGRTNEQFF. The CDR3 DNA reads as TGTGCCAGCGGCCCCTCGGGTGCGGGAAGGACCAATGAGCAGTTCTTC.